Below, 28 T cell receptor beta chains from the same sample are listed, as sequenced in a study of shared clonotypes between healthy human individuals. Assay: immunoSEQ multiplex PCR; the TCRdb copy retains only in-frame clones and omits some. The table lists around 2.1 million clones, 95% of them singletons. The specimen sequenced was naive CD4+ T cells sorted from blood. Regarding subset: CD45RA+ positively selected. These TCRs come from a man between 18 and 35 years old in good health.

The chain employs TRBV7-2 and TRBJ1-3, with 10 bases matching TRBD1. The germline V gene has CDR1 SGHTA and CDR2 FQGNSA. This CDR3 has 16 amino acids. V shed 4 bases and J 4 bases; nucleotides not matched to a gene: 7. The CDR3: CASSYRQGAAGNTIYF. DNA for the CDR3: TGTGCCAGCAGCTACCGACAGGGGGCTGCAGGAAACACCATATATTTT.

About this clone: The sample contains more than one DNA sequence encoding this CDR3. The J gene is TRBJ1-1, the V gene TRBV18, with no clear D. The V end lost 3 bases, the J end lost 1 base, and 6 bases lay between the germline ends. The CDR3 length is 13 residues. In germline, CDR1 is KGHSH, CDR2 LQKENI. DNA of the CDR3: TGTGCCAGCTCACCGTCCCAGAACACTGAAGCTTTCTTT. Translating gives CASSPSQNTEAFF.

V usage is TRBV6-4 and J usage is TRBJ2-7; D gene unclear. Germline lookup yields CDR1 MRHNA and CDR2 SNTAGT. This CDR3 contains 15 residues. The germline V and J ends were trimmed by 3 bases and 5 bases, with 17 bases remaining between them. CDR3 region: CASSEIFGSCDEQYF. CDR3 bases: TGTGCCAGCAGTGAGATCTTCGGGTCTTGCGACGAGCAGTACTTC.

The chain employs TRBV9 and TRBJ2-3, with no clear D. CDR3 length equals 14 residues. Looked up from germline, CDR1 is SGDLS and CDR2 is YYNGEE. V lost 5 bases and J 7 bases, leaving 17 bases between the germline ends. The CDR3 bases are TGTGCCAGCAGTTTAGCTACCCGAGAAAATACGCAGTATTTT. This sequence encodes CASSLATRENTQYF.

This clone has only a few counts. Other DNA sequences in this sample translate to the same CDR3. This chain uses TRBV10-3 with TRBJ2-3; D is undetermined. Germline V gives CDR1 ENHRY, CDR2 SYGVKD. Trimming pared 2 bases from V and 6 bases from J, leaving 3 bases between. CDR3 length: 11 residues. CDR3 in amino acids: CAISEVDTQYF. CDR3 bases: TGTGCCATCAGTGAGGTGGATACGCAGTATTTT.

The J gene is TRBJ2-1, the V gene TRBV4-1; the D gene is possibly TRBD1 (5 bases). Germline CDR1 MGHRA, CDR2 YSYEKL. The CDR3 is 14 residues long. Trimming left V 6 bases short and J 2 bases short, with 11 bases between. CDR3 nucleotide sequence: TGCGCCAGCAGGTCAGGGCTCGCCTACAATGAGCAGTTCTTC. This sequence encodes CASRSGLAYNEQFF.

Comment on this clone: The identical CDR3 is also encoded by other nucleotide sequences in the sample. J is TRBJ2-7 and V is TRBV6-1; D ambiguous. CDR3 size: 12 residues. Trimming took off 6 bases at V and 2 bases at J, with 8 bases between the two ends. The germline V gene encodes CDR1 MNHNS and CDR2 SASEGT. The CDR3 DNA reads TGTGCCAGCAGCCGACAACCCTACGAGCAGTACTTC. Translation gives CASSRQPYEQYF.

V usage is TRBV7-6 and J usage is TRBJ2-7; D possibly corresponds to TRBD2 (5 bases). CDR1 SGHVS and CDR2 FNYEAQ come from the germline V gene. Trimming removed 5 bases from V and 7 bases from J, with 18 bases in between. The CDR3 is 14 residues long. The CDR3 region is CASSREAIGDEQYF. As DNA, the CDR3 is TGTGCCAGCAGCCGGGAAGCTATCGGTGATGAGCAGTACTTC.

The chain is built from TRBV5-1 and TRBJ1-6; TRBD1 aligns across 9 bases. Trimming cost V 0 bases and J 4 bases; bases outside gene matches: 8. CDR1 and CDR2 (germline): SGHRS, YFSETQ. This CDR3 is 18 amino acids long. The CDR3 bases are TGCGCCAGCAGCTTGGACATCTCGGGGACAGGGTATAATTCACCCCTCCACTTT. It translates to CASSLDISGTGYNSPLHF.

The chain's CDR3 is CSVVPPETSTDTQYF. As DNA, the CDR3 is TGCAGCGTTGTGCCACCAGAAACTAGCACAGATACGCAGTATTTT. The rearrangement uses TRBV29-1 and TRBJ2-3; unclear D gene. Germline V gene sequence: CDR1 SQVTM, CDR2 ANQGSEA. The CDR3 runs 15 residues. Trimming left V 4 bases short and J 0 bases short, with 14 bases between.

The chain is built from TRBV19 and TRBJ2-5; 12 nucleotides line up with TRBD2. The CDR3 is 19 residues long. Germline CDR1 LNHDA, CDR2 SQIVND (reference sequence). J was trimmed by 5 bases and V by 5 bases; bases with no gene match: 18. In DNA form, the CDR3 reads TGTGCCAGTAGTCACGCACTCAGTTCTAGCGGGGGGGTTTTGGAGACCCAGTACTTC. It codes for CASSHALSSSGGVLETQYF.

This clone came up once. The chain links TRBV5-1 to TRBJ2-3; 10 bases are a match to TRBD1. From germline, CDR1 is SGHRS and CDR2 YFSETQ. V dropped 7 bases and J dropped 3; count of bases not matched to a gene: 8. This CDR3 region has 15 residues. CDR3 in DNA: TGCGCCAGCGGAAATGGGGGACAGGGGACAGATACGCAGTATTTT. Protein product: CASGNGGQGTDTQYF.

This sequence joins TRBV28 and TRBJ2-6; 9 nucleotides match TRBD1. Trimming removed 6 bases from V and 2 bases from J; junction bases left unmatched: 14. The CDR3 is 19 amino acids. Germline CDR1 is MDHEN and CDR2 is SYDVKM. This CDR3 is CASRGPGQGFPAGANVLTF. In nucleotides, the CDR3 is TGTGCCAGCAGGGGGCCGGGACAGGGTTTTCCGGCTGGGGCCAACGTCCTGACTTTC. The full variable domain, its missing parts supplied by reference TRBV28 and TRBJ2-6, is DVKVTQSSRYLVKRTGEKVFLECVQDMDHENMFWYRQDPGLGLRLIYFSYDVKMKEKGDIPEGYSVSREKKERFSLILESASTNQTSMYLCASRGPGQGFPAGANVLTFGAGSRLTVL.

This chain joins TRBV10-2 and TRBJ1-2; D gene unclear. The CDR3 length is 18 residues. Germline lookup yields CDR1 WSHSY and CDR2 SAAADI. V gave up 7 bases and J gave up 2 bases, with 26 bases separating them. The chain's CDR3 is CASIKAADPRLPNYGYTF. In nucleotides, the CDR3 is TGCGCCAGCATTAAGGCAGCGGACCCCCGGCTACCCAACTATGGCTACACCTTC.

This sequence joins TRBV6-1 and TRBJ2-7, with D perhaps matching TRBD1 or TRBD2 (5 bases each). The CDR3 runs to 14 residues. V was clipped by 6 bases and J by 0 bases, with 12 bases between them. Germline V CDR1 and CDR2: MNHNS, SASEGT. CDR3 sequence: CASRGTILSYEQYF. As DNA, the CDR3 is TGTGCCAGCAGAGGGACCATCCTCTCCTACGAGCAGTACTTC.

The V gene is TRBV15, the J gene TRBJ1-1; D is unclear. The ends were cut back, 5 bases at V and 6 bases at J, with 10 bases in the middle. Germline loops: CDR1 LNHNV, CDR2 YYDKDF (reference sequence). CDR3 length: 12 residues. The CDR3 protein is CATSGLSAEAFF. CDR3 coding DNA: TGTGCCACCAGCGGGCTATCCGCTGAAGCTTTCTTT.

Of note for this clone: Other DNA sequences of this sample code for an identical CDR3. The genes are TRBV6-1 and TRBJ1-4; D gene ambiguous. Trimming removed 1 base from V and 4 bases from J, with 7 bases in between. CDR1 and CDR2 (germline): MNHNS, SASEGT. The CDR3 spans 14 residues. The CDR3 coding sequence is TGTGCCAGCAGTGAAGGGCGGAGTAATGAAAAACTGTTTTTT. This translates into CASSEGRSNEKLFF.

This clone was detected once. The chain is built from TRBV6-5 and TRBJ2-7, with a weak D call TRBD1 (5 bases). The V gene's germline CDR1 is MNHEY and CDR2 SVGAGI. CDR3 length equals 15 residues. V lost 0 bases, J lost 6 bases, and 15 bases lay in between. Here the CDR3 DNA reads TGTGCCAGCAGTTACTCGAGGCAGGGTCCGGGCGAGCAGTACTTC. It yields the protein CASSYSRQGPGEQYF.

The V gene is TRBV7-2, the J gene TRBJ1-6; 9 bases are a match to TRBD1. There are 13 residues in the CDR3. V gave up 5 bases and J gave up 8 bases; unmatched junction bases: 1. Germline CDR1 SGHTA, CDR2 FQGNSA. Written as DNA, the CDR3 is TGTGCCAGCAGCGGGACAGGGCATTCACCCCTCCACTTT. It encodes CASSGTGHSPLHF. Using reference TRBV7-2 and TRBJ1-6 for the parts outside the CDR3, the full variable domain is GAGVSQSPSNKVTEKGKDVELRCDPISGHTALYWYRQSLGQGLEFLIYFQGNSAPDKSGLPSDRFSAERTGGSVSTLTIQRTQQEDSAVYLCASSGTGHSPLHFGNGTRLTVT.

This clone occurred once. This rearrangement joins TRBV7-9 to TRBJ2-3; 11 bases line up with TRBD2. The V and J ends lost 5 bases and 2 bases, in that order; junction bases with no gene match: 6. CDR3 size: 16 residues. Germline CDR1 is SEHNR and CDR2 is FQNEAQ (reference sequence). The CDR3 loop is CASSAGTSGPTDTQYF. The CDR3 nucleotides read TGTGCCAGCAGCGCAGGGACTAGCGGCCCCACAGATACGCAGTATTTT.

The chain links TRBV10-3 to TRBJ1-2; 7 positions agree with TRBD1. Germline CDR1 and CDR2: ENHRY and SYGVKD. V lost 3 bases, J lost 6 bases, and 10 bases stayed unmatched. CDR3 size: 15 residues. The CDR3 nucleotides read TGTGCCATCAGTGAAATCACAGGGGAATCCCATGGCTACACCTTC. This translates into CAISEITGESHGYTF.

Concerning this clone itself: Within the sample, other DNA sequences also encode this same CDR3. V gene TRBV19 combines with J gene TRBJ1-6, with D perhaps TRBD1 (5 bases). Germline CDR1 and CDR2: LNHDA and SQIVND (reference sequence). CDR3 length: 14 residues. V was trimmed by 1 base and J by 7 bases, leaving 8 bases between them. The CDR3 protein is CASSIGGGNSPLHF. The CDR3 DNA reads as TGTGCCAGTAGTATAGGGGGGGGAAATTCACCCCTCCACTTT.

The chain recombines TRBV19 with TRBJ2-7; 7 nucleotides align to TRBD1. J was trimmed by 0 bases and V by 2 bases; bases with no gene match: 4. This CDR3 region has 15 residues. CDR1 and CDR2 from the germline V gene are LNHDA and SQIVND (reference sequence). As DNA, the CDR3 is TGTGCCAGTAGTATAAACCGGGACAGCTCCTACGAGCAGTACTTC. Amino acid sequence: CASSINRDSSYEQYF.

The chain couples TRBV29-1 to TRBJ2-4; D is perhaps TRBD1 or TRBD2 (5 bases each). Germline CDR1 is SQVTM and CDR2 is ANQGSEA. This CDR3 contains 14 residues. V gave up 6 bases and J gave up 0 bases, with 12 bases separating them. This CDR3 reads CSVISGLAKNIQYF. The DNA of the CDR3 is TGCAGCGTGATATCGGGGCTAGCCAAAAACATTCAGTACTTC.

V gene TRBV7-3 combines with J gene TRBJ1-1, with unresolved D. Trimming took off 3 bases at V and 5 bases at J, with 7 bases between the two ends. The CDR3 covers 12 residues. Germline V CDR1 and CDR2: SGHTA, FQGTGA. The DNA for the CDR3 is TGTGCCAGCAGCTTTGGGGAGACTGAAGCTTTCTTT. Protein: CASSFGETEAFF.

The genes are TRBV7-9 and TRBJ1-2; D is possibly TRBD1 (5 bases). Germline V gives CDR1 SEHNR, CDR2 FQNEAQ (reference sequence). The CDR3 length is 13 residues. V gave up 1 base and J gave up 6 bases, with 9 bases separating them. CDR3 DNA sequence: TGTGCCAGCAGCTTAGGATGGGGGAATGGCTACACCTTC. It translates to CASSLGWGNGYTF.

The V and J genes are TRBV18 and TRBJ1-1; D remains ambiguous. This CDR3 has 12 residues. Germline V gives CDR1 KGHSH, CDR2 LQKENI. Between the trimmed V and J ends, which lost 8 bases and 1 base, there was a span of 8 bases. CDR3 nucleotides: TGTGCCAGCACCCTGGGGAACACTGAAGCTTTCTTT. Residues: CASTLGNTEAFF.

The chain is built from TRBV5-4 and TRBJ2-7, with 7 bases identical to TRBD2. Germline V lookup: CDR1 SGHNT, CDR2 YYREEE (reference sequence). The CDR3 totals 13 residues. V trimming: 2 bases; J trimming: 6 bases; junction bases outside the gene matches: 5. The CDR3 DNA follows: TGTGCCAGCAGCTTATTTAGCGGGCGCGAGCAGTACTTC. Translation: CASSLFSGREQYF. Drawing the rest from reference TRBV5-4 and TRBJ2-7, the complete variable domain is ETGVTQSPTHLIKTRGQQVTLRCSSQSGHNTVSWYQQALGQGPQFIFQYYREEENGRGNFPPRFSGLQFPNYSSELNVNALELDDSALYLCASSLFSGREQYFGPGTRLTVT.